The T cell receptor (beta chain) described here comes from a study of T-cell reconstitution after alpha-beta-depleted transplantation in children. This clonotype was observed many times. Library preparation (for TCRbeta) was performed with unique molecular identifiers. MiXCR, applied by TCRdb to the PCR reads, yields one record per CDR3 protein. Found here are around 670,000 distinct CDR3 sequences, about an eighth of them singletons; the top ten hold roughly 0.77%. The germline gives CDR1 DFQATT, CDR2 SNEGSKA (reference sequence). Trimming shortened V by 3 bases and J by 7 bases, and 13 bases separated the two germline ends. The CDR3 contains 13 residues.

Sequencing used PBMCs, obtained before TCRalphabeta/CD19-depleted stem cell transplant. V and J are TRBV20-1 and TRBJ2-1, with D perhaps TRBD1 or TRBD2 (5 bases each). This sequence was found in a girl aged 2-9 years with congenital amegakaryocytic thrombocytopenia, due to receive a stem cell transplant. The CDR3 spells CSASPLGVNEQFF. CDR3 bases: TGCAGTGCTAGTCCGCTGGGGGTAAATGAGCAGTTCTTC.